These T cell receptor beta chains were read from a single sample in a study of cytomegalovirus exposure and HLA in healthy donors. Here immunoSEQ multiplex PCR was the method, and the copy in TCRdb shows in-frame clones only, minus some. The repertoire shows roughly 80,000 clones; the top ten hold around 0.6%. Source material: PBMCs. The origin of the receptors is a man aged 45-65 years in good health and CMV-seronegative. Each CDR3 is given with its conserved first and last residue. The D gene is left open where the match is weak.

j_gene,d_gene,len,v_gene,CDR3aa,CDR3nt
TRBJ1-2,.,15,TRBV11-3,CASSLADSSNYGYTF,TGTGCCAGCAGCTTAGCGGACAGCTCAAACTATGGCTACACCTTC
TRBJ1-1,TRBD1,16,TRBV27,CASSRIPGQGKSEAFF,TGTGCCAGCAGCCGTATTCCGGGACAGGGAAAATCTGAAGCTTTCTTT
TRBJ2-7,.,12,TRBV28,CAITDTLYEQYF,TGTGCCATAACGGACACCCTCTACGAGCAGTACTTC
TRBJ1-2,TRBD1,13,TRBV28,CASSSGQVWGYTF,TGTGCCAGCAGTTCCGGACAGGTATGGGGCTACACCTTC
TRBJ1-2,.,14,TRBV7-8,CASSLAQGIHGYTF,TGTGCCAGCAGCTTAGCGCAGGGAATCCATGGCTACACCTTC
TRBJ2-7,.,14,TRBV5-4,CASSPPDMDYEQYF,TGTGCCAGCAGCCCGCCCGACATGGACTACGAGCAGTACTTC
TRBJ2-1,.,18,TRBV4-1,CASSQDATAPSSYNEQFF,TGCGCCAGCAGCCAAGATGCTACAGCACCCAGCTCCTACAATGAGCAGTTCTTC
TRBJ1-1,TRBD1,13,TRBV29-1,CSASRQGTTEAFF,TGCAGCGCCTCGCGACAGGGTACGACTGAAGCTTTCTTT
TRBJ2-1,TRBD2,15,TRBV5-4,CASSLSLAGWNEQFF,TGTGCCAGCAGCTTGTCACTAGCGGGGTGGAATGAGCAGTTCTTC
TRBJ1-2,.,13,TRBV18,CASSPAGEGGYTF,TGTGCCAGCTCACCCGCGGGGGAAGGGGGCTACACCTTC
TRBJ1-1,.,14,TRBV29-1,CSVELQRRETEAFF,TGCAGCGTTGAACTCCAGAGGAGGGAAACTGAAGCTTTCTTT
TRBJ1-2,.,11,TRBV6-5,CASTRGYGYTF,TGTGCCAGCACTCGGGGCTATGGCTACACCTTC
TRBJ2-7,TRBD2,14,TRBV29-1,CSVVTGGGQVEQYF,TGCAGCGTCGTCACCGGCGGGGGGCAGGTCGAGCAGTACTTC
TRBJ1-4,TRBD1,16,TRBV18,CASSPLTGEPNEKLFF,TGTGCCAGCTCACCCCTGACAGGGGAGCCTAATGAAAAACTGTTTTTT
TRBJ1-2,TRBD1,13,TRBV5-4,CAIPDRTVYGYTF,TGTGCCATCCCGGACAGGACGGTTTATGGCTACACCTTC
TRBJ2-1,TRBD2,15,TRBV6-1,CASSEGGRTYNEQFF,TGTGCCAGCAGTGAGGGGGGGAGGACCTACAATGAGCAGTTCTTC
TRBJ2-7,.,15,TRBV19,CASRTQSVERYEQYF,TGTGCCAGTAGGACTCAGAGTGTAGAGAGGTACGAGCAGTACTTC
TRBJ2-7,.,12,TRBV6-6,CASSYRRGEQYF,TGTGCCAGCAGTTATAGGAGGGGCGAGCAGTACTTC
TRBJ1-1,.,15,TRBV6-5,CASRNSVALNTEAFF,TGTGCCAGCAGGAACAGCGTAGCGTTGAACACTGAAGCTTTCTTT
TRBJ2-7,TRBD1,15,TRBV28,CASSLWGQGAYEQYF,TGTGCCAGCAGTTTATGGGGACAGGGAGCCTACGAGCAGTACTTC
TRBJ2-7,.,13,TRBV28,CASSFRDSYEQYF,TGTGCCAGCAGTTTTCGGGATTCCTACGAGCAGTACTTC
TRBJ2-1,.,15,TRBV5-1,CASSLTGGLDNEQFF,TGCGCCAGCAGCTTGACTGGCGGGCTCGACAATGAGCAGTTCTTC
TRBJ2-1,.,15,TRBV7-2,CASSLDSGSYNEQFF,TGTGCCAGCAGCTTAGACAGCGGCTCCTACAATGAGCAGTTCTTC
TRBJ2-7,.,14,TRBV5-8,CASSLGLYRNEQYF,TGTGCCAGCAGCTTGGGATTGTACAGGAACGAGCAGTACTTC
TRBJ2-7,TRBD2,14,TRBV5-1,CASSGGERISGQYF,TGCGCCAGCAGCGGGGGGGAAAGGATTTCAGGGCAGTACTTC
TRBJ2-3,TRBD2,16,TRBV6-5,CASSYSQRGLGDTQYF,TGTGCCAGCAGTTACTCGCAGCGGGGGCTGGGAGATACGCAGTATTTT
TRBJ1-1,TRBD1,16,TRBV5-1,CASSRPGTGRYTEAFF,TGCGCCAGCAGCAGGCCCGGGACAGGGCGGTACACTGAAGCTTTCTTT
TRBJ2-7,.,15,TRBV28,CASSLWTTSEFEQYF,TGTGCCAGCAGTTTATGGACGACTAGTGAGTTCGAGCAGTACTTC
TRBJ1-5,TRBD1,18,TRBV19,CASTPDLGQGAFNQPQHF,TGTGCCAGTACCCCCGACTTGGGACAGGGGGCCTTCAATCAGCCCCAGCATTTT
TRBJ1-4,.,15,TRBV7-9,CASSYEQGHGEKLFF,TGTGCCAGCAGCTATGAGCAGGGACACGGTGAAAAACTGTTTTTT
TRBJ2-5,.,14,TRBV18,CASSLRQFQETQYF,TGTGCCAGCTCACTACGACAGTTCCAAGAGACCCAGTACTTC
TRBJ2-2,.,13,TRBV11-2,CASSYRVAGELFF,TGTGCCAGCAGCTATCGGGTAGCCGGGGAGCTGTTTTTT
TRBJ1-2,.,14,TRBV6-6,CASRRQENVWGYTF,TGTGCCAGCAGAAGACAGGAGAACGTCTGGGGCTACACCTTC
TRBJ1-4,.,16,TRBV19,CASSAPGTPSDEKLFF,TGTGCCAGTAGTGCGCCGGGGACACCCAGCGATGAAAAACTGTTTTTT
TRBJ1-1,.,16,TRBV12-1,CASSFGDRGQHSEAFF,TGTGCCAGCAGCTTCGGGGACAGGGGACAACACTCTGAAGCTTTCTTT
TRBJ1-2,.,16,TRBV4-2,CASSQVVTEGLYGYTF,TGTGCCAGCAGCCAAGTAGTAACAGAGGGACTCTATGGCTACACCTTC
TRBJ2-5,.,13,TRBV27,CASSFWAGETQYF,TGTGCCAGCAGTTTCTGGGCTGGAGAGACCCAGTACTTC
TRBJ2-7,.,15,TRBV5-1,CASSLARDSSYEQYF,TGCGCCAGCAGCTTGGCGCGGGACAGCTCCTACGAGCAGTACTTC
TRBJ1-4,.,15,TRBV18,CASSPLTGTNEKLFF,TGTGCCAGCTCACCCCTGACAGGAACTAATGAAAAACTGTTTTTT
TRBJ2-2,.,17,TRBV27,CASSYGWGRVVSGELFF,TGTGCCAGCAGTTACGGCTGGGGCAGGGTGGTTAGCGGGGAGCTGTTTTTT
TRBJ1-2,.,15,TRBV6-5,CASSYLEGKSGGYTF,TGTGCCAGCAGTTATCTAGAGGGTAAATCGGGCGGCTACACCTTC